The 4 T cell receptor beta chains below were found in one sample sequenced in a study of CD8 T cells in ankylosing spondylitis. Via MiXCR, TCRdb re-called the 5' RACE reads, giving one row per CDR3 protein. The sample includes about 140,000 distinct CDR3 sequences, 7.5% to 9.5% of them seen just once. Sequencing was performed on synovial fluid, either unsorted or a sorted T cell fraction (not recorded which). Receptor source: a male donor with ankylosing spondylitis.

Only a few counts were recorded for this clonotype. The chain uses TRBV20-1 and TRBJ1-1; no reliable D call. The V end lost 5 bases, the J end lost 0 bases, and 7 bases lay between the germline ends. The CDR3 spans 12 residues. Looked up from germline, CDR1 is DFQATT and CDR2 is SNEGSKA (reference sequence). The CDR3 region is CSASGLNTEAFF. CDR3 DNA: TGCAGTGCTTCCGGTTTGAACACTGAAGCTTTCTTT.

This clonotype was observed a few times. The genes are TRBV11-2 and TRBJ2-7; D gene ambiguous. CDR1 is SGHAT and CDR2 is FQNNGV in the germline V gene. Trimming cost V 4 bases and J 3 bases, with 16 bases left between them. The CDR3 has 15 residues. The CDR3 loop is CASSSQSLGNYEQYF. The CDR3 coding sequence is TGTGCCAGCAGCTCCCAGTCCCTCGGAAACTACGAGCAGTACTTC. Filled out from reference TRBV11-2 and TRBJ2-7, the complete variable domain reads EAGVAQSPRYKIIEKRQSVAFWCNPISGHATLYWYQQILGQGPKLLIQFQNNGVVDDSQLPKDRFSAERLKGVDSTLKIQPAKLEDSAVYLCASSSQSLGNYEQYFGPGTRLTVT.

The V and J genes are TRBV7-6 and TRBJ1-6; no firm D call. With 8 bases removed from V and 8 bases from J, the gap between germline ends came to 13 bases. The germline V gene has CDR1 SGHVS and CDR2 FNYEAQ. The length of the CDR3 is 13 residues. Here the CDR3 DNA reads TGTGCCAGCCGTCCCAGCGACTATTCACCCCTCCACTTT. Translating gives CASRPSDYSPLHF.

This clonotype has a count of ten or more. This chain connects TRBV20-1 to TRBJ2-3; D is uncertain. CDR3 length: 14 residues. The ends were cut back, 3 bases at V and 2 bases at J, with 12 bases in the middle. Germline V gene sequence: CDR1 DFQATT, CDR2 SNEGSKA (reference sequence). CDR3 DNA: TGCAGTGCTAGCCCCCCGGGTACCACAGATACGCAGTATTTT. It yields the protein CSASPPGTTDTQYF.